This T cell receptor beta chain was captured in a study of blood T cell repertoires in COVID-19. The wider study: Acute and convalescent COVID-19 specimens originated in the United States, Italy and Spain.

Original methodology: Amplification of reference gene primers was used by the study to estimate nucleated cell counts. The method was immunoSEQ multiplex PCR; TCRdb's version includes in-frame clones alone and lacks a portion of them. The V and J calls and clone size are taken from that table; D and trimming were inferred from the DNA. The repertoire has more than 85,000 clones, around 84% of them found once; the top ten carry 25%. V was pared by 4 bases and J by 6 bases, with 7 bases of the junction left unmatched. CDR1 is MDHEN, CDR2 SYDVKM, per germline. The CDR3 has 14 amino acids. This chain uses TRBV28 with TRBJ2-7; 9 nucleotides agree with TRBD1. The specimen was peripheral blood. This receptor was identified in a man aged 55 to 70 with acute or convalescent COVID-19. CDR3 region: CASSSPGQGSEQYF. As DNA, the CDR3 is TGTGCCAGCAGTTCCCCGGGACAGGGTAGCGAGCAGTACTTC.